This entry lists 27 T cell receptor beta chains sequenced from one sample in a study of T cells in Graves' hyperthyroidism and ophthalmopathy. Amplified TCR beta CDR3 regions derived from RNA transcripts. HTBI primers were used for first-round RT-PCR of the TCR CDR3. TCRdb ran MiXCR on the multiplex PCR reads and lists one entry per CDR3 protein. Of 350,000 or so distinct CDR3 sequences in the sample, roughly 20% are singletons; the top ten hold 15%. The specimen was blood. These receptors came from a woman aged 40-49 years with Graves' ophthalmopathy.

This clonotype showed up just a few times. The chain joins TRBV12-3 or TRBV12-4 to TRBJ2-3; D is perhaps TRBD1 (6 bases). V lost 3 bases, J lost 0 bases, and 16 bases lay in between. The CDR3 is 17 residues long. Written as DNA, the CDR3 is TGTGCCAGCAGTTTCGGTTTCCCGGACAGAAGCACAGATACGCAGTATTTT. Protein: CASSFGFPDRSTDTQYF.

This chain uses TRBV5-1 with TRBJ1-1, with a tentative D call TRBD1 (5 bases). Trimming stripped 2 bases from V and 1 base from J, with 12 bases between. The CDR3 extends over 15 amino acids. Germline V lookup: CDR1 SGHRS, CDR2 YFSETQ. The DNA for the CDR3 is TGCGCCAGCAGCTTACAAGACAGACCGAACACTGAAGCTTTCTTT. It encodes CASSLQDRPNTEAFF. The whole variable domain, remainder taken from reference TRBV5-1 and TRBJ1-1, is KAGVTQTPRYLIKTRGQQVTLSCSPISGHRSVSWYQQTPGQGLQFLFEYFSETQRNKGNFPGRFSGRQFSNSRSEMNVSTLELGDSALYLCASSLQDRPNTEAFFGQGTRLTVV.

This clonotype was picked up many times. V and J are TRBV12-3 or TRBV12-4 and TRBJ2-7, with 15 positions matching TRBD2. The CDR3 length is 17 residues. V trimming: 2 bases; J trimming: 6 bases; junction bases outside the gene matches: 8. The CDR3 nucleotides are TGTGCCAGCAGTTTACGAACCGGACTAGCGGGAGGGGGCGAGCAGTACTTC. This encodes CASSLRTGLAGGGEQYF.

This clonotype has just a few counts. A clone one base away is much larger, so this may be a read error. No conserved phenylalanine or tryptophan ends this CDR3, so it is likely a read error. The CDR3 sequence is CASSNLAGVTGELFL. The DNA of the CDR3 is TGTGCCAGCAGCAATCTAGCGGGAGTTACCGGGGAGCTGTTTCTT. The chain is built from TRBV28 and TRBJ2-2; 10 bases line up with TRBD2. Trimming removed 6 bases from V and 5 bases from J; junction bases left unmatched: 6. The CDR3 spans 15 residues. Germline CDR1 and CDR2: MDHEN and SYDVKM.

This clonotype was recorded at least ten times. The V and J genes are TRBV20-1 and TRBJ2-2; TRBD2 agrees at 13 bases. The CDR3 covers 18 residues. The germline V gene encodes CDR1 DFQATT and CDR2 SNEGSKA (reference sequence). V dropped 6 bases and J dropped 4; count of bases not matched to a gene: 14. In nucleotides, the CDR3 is TGCAGTGCCACTACAAGGACTAGCGGGAGTTCGGGCACCGGGGAGCTGTTTTTT. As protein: CSATTRTSGSSGTGELFF.

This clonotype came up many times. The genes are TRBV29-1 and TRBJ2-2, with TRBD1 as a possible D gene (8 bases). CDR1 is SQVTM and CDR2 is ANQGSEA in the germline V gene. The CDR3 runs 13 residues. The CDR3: CIVSDREGRELFF. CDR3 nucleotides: TGCATCGTCTCGGACAGGGAGGGTAGGGAGCTGTTTTTT.

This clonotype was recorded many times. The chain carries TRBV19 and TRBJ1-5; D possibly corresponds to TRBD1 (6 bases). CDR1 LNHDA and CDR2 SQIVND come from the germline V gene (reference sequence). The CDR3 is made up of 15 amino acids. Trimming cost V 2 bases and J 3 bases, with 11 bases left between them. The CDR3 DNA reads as TGTGCCAGTAGTATATCAGCAGGGGACAATCAGCCCCAGCATTTT. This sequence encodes CASSISAGDNQPQHF.

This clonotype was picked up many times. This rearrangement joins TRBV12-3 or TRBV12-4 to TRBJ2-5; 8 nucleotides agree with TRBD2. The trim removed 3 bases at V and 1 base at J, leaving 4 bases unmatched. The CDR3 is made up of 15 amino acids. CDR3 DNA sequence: TGTGCCAGCAGTTTGGCGGGAGGCTCCCAAGAGACCCAGTACTTC. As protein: CASSLAGGSQETQYF.

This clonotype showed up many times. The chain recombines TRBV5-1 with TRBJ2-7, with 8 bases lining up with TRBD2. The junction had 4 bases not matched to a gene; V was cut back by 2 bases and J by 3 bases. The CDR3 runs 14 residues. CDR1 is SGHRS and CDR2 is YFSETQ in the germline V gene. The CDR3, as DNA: TGCGCCAGCAGCTTAGATGCGGGAGGCTACGAGCAGTACTTC. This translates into CASSLDAGGYEQYF. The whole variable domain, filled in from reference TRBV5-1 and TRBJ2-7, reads KAGVTQTPRYLIKTRGQQVTLSCSPISGHRSVSWYQQTPGQGLQFLFEYFSETQRNKGNFPGRFSGRQFSNSRSEMNVSTLELGDSALYLCASSLDAGGYEQYFGPGTRLTVT.

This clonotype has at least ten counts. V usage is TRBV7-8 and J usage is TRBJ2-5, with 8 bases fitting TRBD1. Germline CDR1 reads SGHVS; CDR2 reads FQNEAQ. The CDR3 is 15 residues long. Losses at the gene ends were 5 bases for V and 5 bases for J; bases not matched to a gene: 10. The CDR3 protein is CASSERQGFRETQYF. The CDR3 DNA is TGTGCCAGCAGCGAGAGACAGGGGTTTCGGGAGACCCAGTACTTC.

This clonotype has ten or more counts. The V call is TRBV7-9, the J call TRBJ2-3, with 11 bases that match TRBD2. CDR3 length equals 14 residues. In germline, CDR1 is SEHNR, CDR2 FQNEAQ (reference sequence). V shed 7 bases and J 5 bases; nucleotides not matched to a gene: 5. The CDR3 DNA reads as TGTGCCAGCACTCTAGCGGGAGGTGTAGATACGCAGTATTTT. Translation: CASTLAGGVDTQYF.

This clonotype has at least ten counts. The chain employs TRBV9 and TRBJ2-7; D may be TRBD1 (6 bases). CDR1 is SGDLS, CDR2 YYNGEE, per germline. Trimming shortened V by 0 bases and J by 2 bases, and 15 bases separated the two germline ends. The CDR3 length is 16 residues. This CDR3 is CASSVAWGPQTYEQYF. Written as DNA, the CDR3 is TGTGCCAGCAGCGTAGCTTGGGGGCCCCAAACCTACGAGCAGTACTTC.

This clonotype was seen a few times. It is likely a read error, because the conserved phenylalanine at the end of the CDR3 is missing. The CDR3 DNA follows: TGTGCCAGCAGCTTCGGGCAGGGGGTCGAGCAGTACCTC. Its translation is CASSFGQGVEQYL. The gene calls are TRBV13 and TRBJ2-7; TRBD1 agrees at 7 bases. The CDR3 consists of 13 residues. Germline V gene lookup returns CDR1 PRHDT and CDR2 FYEKMQ (reference sequence). The V and J ends lost 3 bases and 6 bases, in that order; junction bases with no gene match: 5.

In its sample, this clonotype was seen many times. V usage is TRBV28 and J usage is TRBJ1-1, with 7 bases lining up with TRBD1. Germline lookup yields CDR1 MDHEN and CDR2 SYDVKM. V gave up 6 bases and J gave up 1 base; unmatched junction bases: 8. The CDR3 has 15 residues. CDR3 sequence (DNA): TGTGCCAGCAGCCGCGCCGGGACAGCGAACACTGAAGCTTTCTTT. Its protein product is CASSRAGTANTEAFF.

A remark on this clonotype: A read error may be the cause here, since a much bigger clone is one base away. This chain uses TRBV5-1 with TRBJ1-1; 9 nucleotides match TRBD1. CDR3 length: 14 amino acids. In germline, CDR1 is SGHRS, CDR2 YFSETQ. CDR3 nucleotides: TGCGCCAGCAGCTTGGACAGGGGGCGAGGTGAAGTTTTCTTT. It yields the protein CASSLDRGRGEVFF.

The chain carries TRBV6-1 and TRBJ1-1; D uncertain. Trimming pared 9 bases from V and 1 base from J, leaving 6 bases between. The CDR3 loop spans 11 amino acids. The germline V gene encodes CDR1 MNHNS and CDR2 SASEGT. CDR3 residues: CASARNTEAFF. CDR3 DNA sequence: TGTGCCAGTGCAAGGAACACTGAAGCTTTCTTT.

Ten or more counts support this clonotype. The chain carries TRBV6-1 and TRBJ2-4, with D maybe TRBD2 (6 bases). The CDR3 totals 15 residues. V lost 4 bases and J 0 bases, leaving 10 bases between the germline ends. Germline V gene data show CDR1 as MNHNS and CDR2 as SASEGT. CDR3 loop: CASSAGLIAKNIQYF. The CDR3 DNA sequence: TGTGCCAGCAGTGCGGGACTTATAGCCAAAAACATTCAGTACTTC.

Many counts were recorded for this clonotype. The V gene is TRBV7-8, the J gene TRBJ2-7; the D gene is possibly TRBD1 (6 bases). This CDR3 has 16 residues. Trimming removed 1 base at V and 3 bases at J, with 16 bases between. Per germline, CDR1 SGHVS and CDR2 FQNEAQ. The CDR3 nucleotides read TGTGCCAGCAGCTTAGACCAGGGGCAGGGTCTCTACGAGCAGTACTTC. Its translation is CASSLDQGQGLYEQYF. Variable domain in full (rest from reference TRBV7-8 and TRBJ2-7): GAGVSQSPRYKVAKRGQDVALRCDPISGHVSLFWYQQALGQGPEFLTYFQNEAQLDKSGLPSDRFFAERPEGSVSTLKIQRTQQEDSAVYLCASSLDQGQGLYEQYFGPGTRLTVT.

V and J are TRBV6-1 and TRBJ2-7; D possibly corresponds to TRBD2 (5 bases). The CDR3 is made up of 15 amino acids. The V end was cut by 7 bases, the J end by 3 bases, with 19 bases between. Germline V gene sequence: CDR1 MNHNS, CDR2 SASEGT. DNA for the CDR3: TGTGCCAGCAACGTGGCGGCCGACGGGATCTACGAGCAGTACTTC. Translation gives CASNVAADGIYEQYF.

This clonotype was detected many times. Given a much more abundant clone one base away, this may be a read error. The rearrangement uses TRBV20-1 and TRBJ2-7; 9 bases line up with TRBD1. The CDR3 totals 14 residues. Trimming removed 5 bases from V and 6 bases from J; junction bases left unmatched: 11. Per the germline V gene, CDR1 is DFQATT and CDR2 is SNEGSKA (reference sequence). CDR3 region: CSAAPGQGKTEQYF. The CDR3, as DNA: TGCAGTGCTGCCCCGGGACAGGGAAAAACCGAGCAGTACTTC.

DNA of the CDR3: TGTGCCAGCAGCTCCCTCCGGACAGGGACCTACGAGCAGTACTTC. Translated, it gives CASSSLRTGTYEQYF. The chain carries TRBV6-2 or TRBV6-3 and TRBJ2-7; 8 positions agree with TRBD1. V lost 6 bases, J lost 2 bases, and 9 bases stayed unmatched. The germline CDR1 and CDR2 sequences are MNHEY and SVGEGT. The CDR3 spans 15 residues.

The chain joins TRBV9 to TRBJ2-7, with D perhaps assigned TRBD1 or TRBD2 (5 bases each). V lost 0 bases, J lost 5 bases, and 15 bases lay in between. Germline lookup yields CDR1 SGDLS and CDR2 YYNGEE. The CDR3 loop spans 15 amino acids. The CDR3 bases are TGTGCCAGCAGCGTAGATGGGGACCCCAGGAACGAGCAGTACTTC. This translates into CASSVDGDPRNEQYF.

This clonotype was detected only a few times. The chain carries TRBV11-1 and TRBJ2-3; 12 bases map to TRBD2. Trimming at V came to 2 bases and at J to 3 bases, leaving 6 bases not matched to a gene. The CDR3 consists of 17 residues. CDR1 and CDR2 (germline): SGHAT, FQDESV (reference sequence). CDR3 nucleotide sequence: TGTGCCAGCAGCTTATTTGGCCTAGCGGGAGGGACAGATACGCAGTATTTT. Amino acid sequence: CASSLFGLAGGTDTQYF.

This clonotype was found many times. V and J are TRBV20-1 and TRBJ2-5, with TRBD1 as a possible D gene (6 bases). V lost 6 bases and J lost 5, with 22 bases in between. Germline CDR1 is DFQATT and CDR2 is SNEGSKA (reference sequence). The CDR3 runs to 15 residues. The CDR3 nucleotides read TGCAGTGCCCCCCGGCAGGGGCGGAGGTGGGAGACCCAGTACTTC. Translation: CSAPRQGRRWETQYF.

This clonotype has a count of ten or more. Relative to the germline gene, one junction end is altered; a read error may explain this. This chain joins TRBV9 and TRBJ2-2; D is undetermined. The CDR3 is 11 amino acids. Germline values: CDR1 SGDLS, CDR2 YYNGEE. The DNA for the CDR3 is TGTGCCAGCAGTGTAGGCGGGGAGCTGTTTTTT. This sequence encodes CASSVGGELFF.

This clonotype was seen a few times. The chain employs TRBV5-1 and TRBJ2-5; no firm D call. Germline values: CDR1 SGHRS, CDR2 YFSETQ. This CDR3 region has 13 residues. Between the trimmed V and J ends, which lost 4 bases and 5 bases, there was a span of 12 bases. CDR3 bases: TGCGCCAGCAGCCGCTGGGTCCGGGAGACCCAGTACTTC. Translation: CASSRWVRETQYF.

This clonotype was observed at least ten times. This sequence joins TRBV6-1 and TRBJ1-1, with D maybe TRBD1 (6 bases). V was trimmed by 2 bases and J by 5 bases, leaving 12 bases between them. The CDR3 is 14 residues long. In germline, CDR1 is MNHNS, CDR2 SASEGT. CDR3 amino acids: CASSELGQTTEAFF. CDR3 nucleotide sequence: TGTGCCAGCAGTGAACTTGGACAGACAACTGAAGCTTTCTTT.